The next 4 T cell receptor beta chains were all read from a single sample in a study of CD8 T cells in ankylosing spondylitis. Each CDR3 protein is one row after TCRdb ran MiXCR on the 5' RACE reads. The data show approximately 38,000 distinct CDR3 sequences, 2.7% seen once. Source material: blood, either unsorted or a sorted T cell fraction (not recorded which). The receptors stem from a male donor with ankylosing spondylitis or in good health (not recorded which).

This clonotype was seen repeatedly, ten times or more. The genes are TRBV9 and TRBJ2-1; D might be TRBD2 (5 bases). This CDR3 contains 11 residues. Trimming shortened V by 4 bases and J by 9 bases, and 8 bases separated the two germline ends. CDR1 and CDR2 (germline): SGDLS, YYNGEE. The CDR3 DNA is TGTGCCAGCAGCTCTGGAGGTGAGCAGTTCTTC. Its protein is CASSSGGEQFF.

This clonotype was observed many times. DNA of the CDR3: TGTGCCAGCAGCGTTGAAGGGTACCAAACCGGGGAGCTGTTTTTT. The encoded protein is CASSVEGYQTGELFF. The V and J genes are TRBV9 and TRBJ2-2, with no clear D. Germline V gene sequence: CDR1 SGDLS, CDR2 YYNGEE. The V and J ends lost 2 bases and 5 bases respectively, with 13 bases between them. This CDR3 is built from 15 residues.

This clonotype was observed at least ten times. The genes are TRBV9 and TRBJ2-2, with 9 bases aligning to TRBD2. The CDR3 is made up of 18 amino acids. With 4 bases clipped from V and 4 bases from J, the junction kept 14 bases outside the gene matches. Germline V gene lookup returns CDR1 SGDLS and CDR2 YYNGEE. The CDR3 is CASSPRLAAEGVTGELFF. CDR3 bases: TGTGCCAGCAGCCCGCGACTAGCGGCAGAGGGTGTCACCGGGGAGCTGTTTTTT. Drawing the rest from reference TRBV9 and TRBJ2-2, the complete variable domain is DSGVTQTPKHLITATGQRVTLRCSPRSGDLSVYWYQQSLDQGLQFLIQYYNGEERAKGNILERFSAQQFPDLHSELNLSSLELGDSALYFCASSPRLAAEGVTGELFFGEGSRLTVL.

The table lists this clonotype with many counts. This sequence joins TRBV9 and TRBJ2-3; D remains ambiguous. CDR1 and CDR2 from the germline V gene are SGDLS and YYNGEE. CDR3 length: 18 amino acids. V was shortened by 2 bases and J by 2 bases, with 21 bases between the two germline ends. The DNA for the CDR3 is TGTGCCAGCAGCGTGACGGTCCGGACCCCTACTTCCACAGATACGCAGTATTTT. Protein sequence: CASSVTVRTPTSTDTQYF.